This paragraph covers one T cell receptor beta chain sequence. As yet, its antigen is unknown. Here immunoSEQ multiplex PCR was the method, and the copy in TCRdb shows in-frame clones only, minus some. The sample holds about 2 million clones, roughly 95% seen once. This record comes from a study of shared clonotypes between healthy human individuals. V was shortened by 4 bases and J by 0 bases, with 13 bases between the two germline ends. The CDR3 extends over 15 amino acids. Germline V gene sequence: CDR1 LNHDA, CDR2 SQIVND (reference sequence). As defined, naive CD8 cells were CD45RO-negative and positively selected for CCR7, with terminally differentiated effector memory CD45RA+ cells excluded. Broader study findings: Incomplete sequencing of sorted subsets was indicated by rarefaction despite large depth. Relative to clonotypes present in all four donors, those not shared had lower generation probabilities. For naive CD4 cells, around 5% of clonotypes were shared across a handful of donors.

Sequencing used naive CD8+ T cells sorted from blood. This TCR derives from a man aged 18-30 years in good health. V usage is TRBV19 and J usage is TRBJ2-7; D is possibly TRBD1 (6 bases). The CDR3 spells CASSTSGVFSYEQYF. The CDR3 coding sequence is TGTGCCAGTAGTACATCAGGGGTTTTCTCCTACGAGCAGTACTTC. Using reference TRBV19 and TRBJ2-7 for the parts outside the CDR3, the full variable domain is DGGITQSPKYLFRKEGQNVTLSCEQNLNHDAMYWYRQDPGQGLRLIYYSQIVNDFQKGDIAEGYSVSREKKESFPLTVTSAQKNPTAFYLCASSTSGVFSYEQYFGPGTRLTVT.